The present T cell receptor beta chain was sequenced within a study of CD8 T cells in ankylosing spondylitis. Study-level results: Earlier studies detected some motif variants in reactive arthritis synovial fluid and blood. Seemingly distinctive of ankylosing spondylitis blood was a TCR beta motif formed by eight highly homologous variants. Within matched ankylosing spondylitis synovial fluid, disease-linked clones were reportedly significantly enriched.

The TCR beta libraries were generated through quantitative 5'-RACE incorporating molecular barcodes. One entry per CDR3 protein results from TCRdb running MiXCR on the 5' RACE reads. The data contain 80,000 to 100,000 distinct CDR3 sequences, about 8.3% of them singletons. The CDR3 length is 15 residues. CDR1 and CDR2 (germline): DFQATT, SNEGSKA (reference sequence). The J segment lost 1 base and the V segment lost 5 bases, leaving 10 bases of the junction unmatched. This clonotype has at least ten counts. Antigen: not known. The chain couples TRBV20-1 to TRBJ1-1, with TRBD1 identical over 7 bases. The clonotype comes from a male donor with ankylosing spondylitis or in good health (not recorded which). The sequencing sample was made of blood, either unsorted or a sorted T cell fraction (not recorded which). CDR3 nucleotides: TGCAGTGCTCCTCACACAGGGGTATCGAACACTGAAGCTTTCTTT. Residues: CSAPHTGVSNTEAFF.